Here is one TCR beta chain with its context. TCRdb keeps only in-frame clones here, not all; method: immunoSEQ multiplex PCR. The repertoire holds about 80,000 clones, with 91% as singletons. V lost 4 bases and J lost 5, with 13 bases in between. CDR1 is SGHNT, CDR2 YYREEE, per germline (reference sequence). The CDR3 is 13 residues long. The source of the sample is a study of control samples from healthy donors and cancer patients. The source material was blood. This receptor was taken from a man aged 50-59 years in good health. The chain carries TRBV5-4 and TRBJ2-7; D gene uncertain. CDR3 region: CASSLPGVNEQYF. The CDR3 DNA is TGTGCCAGCAGCCTGCCGGGTGTGAACGAGCAGTACTTC.